This T cell receptor (beta chain) was obtained from a study of shared clonotypes between healthy human individuals. Overall study results and limits: The four-donor shared clonotypes exceeded non-shared clonotypes in generation probability, with non-shared ones scoring lower. Clonotype sharing levels among donors were expected to vary with sequencing depth.

As regards this clone: What it binds is unknown.

V was shortened by 3 bases and J by 4 bases, with 4 bases between the two germline ends. Germline assignment: CDR1 DFQATT and CDR2 SNEGSKA (reference sequence). CDR3 length: 11 amino acids. Selected positively for CCR7 and CD45RO-negative, naive CD8 cells excluded terminally differentiated effector memory CD45RA+ cells. Some clones are missing from TCRdb's copy, which holds only in-frame ones; the method was immunoSEQ multiplex PCR. The sample lists about 650,000 clones; nearly 97% were seen once. This sequence was found in a woman in her 30s in good health. The chain recombines TRBV20-1 with TRBJ1-5; D uncertain. Sequenced input: naive CD8+ T cells sorted from blood. Written as DNA, the CDR3 is TGCAGTGCTAGTGAAAATCAGCCCCAGCATTTT. Translated, it gives CSASENQPQHF.